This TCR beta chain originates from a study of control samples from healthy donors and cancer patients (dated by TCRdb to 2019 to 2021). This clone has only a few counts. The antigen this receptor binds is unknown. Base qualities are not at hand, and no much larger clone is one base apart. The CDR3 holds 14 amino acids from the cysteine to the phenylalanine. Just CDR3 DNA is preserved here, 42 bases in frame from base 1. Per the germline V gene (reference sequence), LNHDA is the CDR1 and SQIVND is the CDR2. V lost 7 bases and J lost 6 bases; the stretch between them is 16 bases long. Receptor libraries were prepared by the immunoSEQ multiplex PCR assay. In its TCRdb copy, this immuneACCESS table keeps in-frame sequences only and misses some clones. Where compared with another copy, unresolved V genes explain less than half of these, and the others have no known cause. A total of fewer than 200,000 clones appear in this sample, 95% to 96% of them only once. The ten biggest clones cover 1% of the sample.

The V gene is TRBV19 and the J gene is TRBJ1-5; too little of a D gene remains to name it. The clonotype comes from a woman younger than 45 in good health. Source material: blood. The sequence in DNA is TGTGCCAGTACTCTTGGGAAGGAAGGTCAGCCCCAGCATTTT. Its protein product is CASTLGKEGQPQHF.